This entry lists 2 T cell receptor beta chains sequenced from one sample in a study of tumour-infiltrating T cells in Burkitt lymphoma. Method: immunoSEQ multiplex PCR; TCRdb's copy keeps in-frame clones and lacks some. The sample has approximately 280 clones; roughly 22% are singletons. Sequences were obtained from tumor tissue. Every receptor here comes from a human donor with Burkitt lymphoma.

A few counts support this clone. The V gene is TRBV6-5, the J gene TRBJ2-3, with a weak D call TRBD2 (5 bases). V was pared by 2 bases and J by 2 bases, with 11 bases between. CDR3 length: 15 amino acids. Germline CDR1 is MNHEY and CDR2 is SVGAGI. Here the CDR3 reads CASSYTAGATDTQYF. The CDR3 DNA reads TGTGCCAGCAGTTACACCGCGGGCGCCACAGATACGCAGTATTTT.

This clone was observed a handful of times. V gene TRBV5-4 combines with J gene TRBJ2-3; 10 positions agree with TRBD2. CDR1 SGHNT and CDR2 YYREEE come from the germline V gene (reference sequence). The junction had 13 bases not matched to a gene; V was cut back by 10 bases and J by 2 bases. There are 16 residues in the CDR3. The DNA of the CDR3 is TGTGCCGTCCCCCTAACTAGCGGGGAATCCACAGATACGCAGTATTTT. It encodes CAVPLTSGESTDTQYF. Combining the CDR3 with reference TRBV5-4 and TRBJ2-3 gives the whole variable domain ETGVTQSPTHLIKTRGQQVTLRCSSQSGHNTVSWYQQALGQGPQFIFQYYREEENGRGNFPPRFSGLQFPNYSSELNVNALELDDSALYLCAVPLTSGESTDTQYFGPGTRLTVL.